The sequence of this TCR beta chain was determined in a study of metastatic and nonmetastatic thyroid tumors. Study outcomes and limitations: It was reportedly found that TCR beta diversity was significantly higher in malignant thyroid tumors than in benign nodules, a difference seen in both blood and tumor samples.

As handled by the study authors: Built for papillary thyroid cancer, a distant-metastasis classifier drew on CDR3 differences across clinicopathological groups. TCRdb redid the clone calls on the PCR reads using MiXCR. The V and J calls and clone size come from TCRdb's table, not from the authors' own analysis. The sample has tens of thousands of clones, roughly an eighth seen once. Treatment of any kind had been given to no patient before thyroid surgery. This clone was counted many times. Its matching antigen is unknown. Trimming cost V 6 bases and J 0 bases, with 18 bases left between them. The CDR3 totals 17 residues. CDR1 SGHAT and CDR2 FQNNGV come from the germline V gene.

This sequence originates from a female donor with papillary thyroid cancer or a benign thyroid nodule (not recorded which). Some clones in this sample may be carry-over from other donors' samples. This sequence joins TRBV11-2 and TRBJ1-3; D is undetermined. Sequencing was carried out using blood. CDR3 bases: TGTGCCAGCAGGACCCCCAGACCGAACCTCTCTGGAAACACCATATATTTT. The encoded protein is CASRTPRPNLSGNTIYF.